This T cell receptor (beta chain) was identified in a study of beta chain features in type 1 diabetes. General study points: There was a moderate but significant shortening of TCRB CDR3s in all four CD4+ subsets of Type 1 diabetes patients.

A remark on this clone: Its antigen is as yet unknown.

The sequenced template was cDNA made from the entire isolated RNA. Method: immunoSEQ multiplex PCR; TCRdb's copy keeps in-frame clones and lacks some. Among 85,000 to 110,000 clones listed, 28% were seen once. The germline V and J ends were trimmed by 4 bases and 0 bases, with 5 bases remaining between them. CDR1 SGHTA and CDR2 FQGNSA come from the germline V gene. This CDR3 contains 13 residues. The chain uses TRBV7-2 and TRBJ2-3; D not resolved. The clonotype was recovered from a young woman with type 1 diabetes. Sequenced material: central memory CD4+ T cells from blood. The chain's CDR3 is CASSSGSTDTQYF. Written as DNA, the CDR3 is TGTGCCAGCAGCTCCGGGAGCACAGATACGCAGTATTTT.